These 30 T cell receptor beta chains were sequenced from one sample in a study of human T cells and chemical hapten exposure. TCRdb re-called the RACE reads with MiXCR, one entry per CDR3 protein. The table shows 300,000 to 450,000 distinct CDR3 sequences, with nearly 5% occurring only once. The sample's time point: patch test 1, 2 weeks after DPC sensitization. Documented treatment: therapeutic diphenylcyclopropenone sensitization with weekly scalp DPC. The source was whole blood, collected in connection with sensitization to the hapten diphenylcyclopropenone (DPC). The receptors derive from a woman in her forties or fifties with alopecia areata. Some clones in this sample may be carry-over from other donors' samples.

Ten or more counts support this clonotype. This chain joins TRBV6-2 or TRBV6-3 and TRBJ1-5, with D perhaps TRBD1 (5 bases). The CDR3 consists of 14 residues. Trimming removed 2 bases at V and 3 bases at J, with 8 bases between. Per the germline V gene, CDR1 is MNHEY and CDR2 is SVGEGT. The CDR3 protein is CASSYGTLNQPQHF. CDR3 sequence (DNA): TGTGCCAGCAGTTACGGGACCCTCAATCAGCCCCAGCATTTT.

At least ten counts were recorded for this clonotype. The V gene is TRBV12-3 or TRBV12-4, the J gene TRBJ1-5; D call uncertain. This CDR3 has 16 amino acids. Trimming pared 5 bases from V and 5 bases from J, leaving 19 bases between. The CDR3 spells CASSPFPVGRHQPQHF. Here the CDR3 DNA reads TGTGCCAGCAGTCCCTTCCCCGTAGGTAGACATCAGCCCCAGCATTTT.

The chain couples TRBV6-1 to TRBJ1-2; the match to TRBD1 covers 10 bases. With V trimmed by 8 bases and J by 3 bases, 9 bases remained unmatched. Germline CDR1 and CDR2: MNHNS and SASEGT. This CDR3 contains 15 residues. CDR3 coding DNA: TGTGCCAGCGTAGTGACAGGGGGCGCGGACTATGGCTACACCTTC. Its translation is CASVVTGGADYGYTF.

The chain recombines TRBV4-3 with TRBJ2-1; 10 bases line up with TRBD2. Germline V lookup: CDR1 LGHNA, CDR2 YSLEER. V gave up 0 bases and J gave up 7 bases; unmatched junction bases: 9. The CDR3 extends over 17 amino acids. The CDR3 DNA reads TGCGCCAGCAGCCAAGATCTGGCTAGCGGGAGTGAGAATGAGCAGTTCTTC. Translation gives CASSQDLASGSENEQFF.

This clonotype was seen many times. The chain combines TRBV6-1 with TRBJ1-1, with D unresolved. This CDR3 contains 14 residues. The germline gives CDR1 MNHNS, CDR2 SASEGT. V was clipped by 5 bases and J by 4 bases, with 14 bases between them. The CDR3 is CASSRNTRLTEAFF. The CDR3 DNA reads TGTGCCAGCAGTCGGAACACCCGGCTCACTGAAGCTTTCTTT.

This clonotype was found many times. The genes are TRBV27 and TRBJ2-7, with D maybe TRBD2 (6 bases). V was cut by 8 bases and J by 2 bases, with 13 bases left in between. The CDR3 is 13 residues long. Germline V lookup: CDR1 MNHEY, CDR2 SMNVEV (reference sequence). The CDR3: CASSTGVAYEQYF. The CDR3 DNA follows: TGTGCCAGCTCCACGGGGGTAGCCTACGAGCAGTACTTC.

CDR3 region: CSARDMGGGEKLFF. CDR3 in DNA: TGCAGTGCTAGAGATATGGGCGGGGGCGAAAAACTGTTTTTT. The chain links TRBV20-1 to TRBJ1-4, with D perhaps TRBD1 (6 bases). This CDR3 is built from 14 residues. V was shortened by 0 bases and J by 8 bases, with 13 bases between the two germline ends. The germline V gene has CDR1 DFQATT and CDR2 SNEGSKA (reference sequence).

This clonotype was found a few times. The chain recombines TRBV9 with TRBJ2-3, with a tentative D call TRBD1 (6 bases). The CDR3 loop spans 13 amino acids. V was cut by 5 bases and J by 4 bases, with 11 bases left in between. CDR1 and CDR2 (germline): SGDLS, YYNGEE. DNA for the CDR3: TGTGCCAGCAGACCTACAGGGTCAGATACGCAGTATTTT. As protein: CASRPTGSDTQYF.

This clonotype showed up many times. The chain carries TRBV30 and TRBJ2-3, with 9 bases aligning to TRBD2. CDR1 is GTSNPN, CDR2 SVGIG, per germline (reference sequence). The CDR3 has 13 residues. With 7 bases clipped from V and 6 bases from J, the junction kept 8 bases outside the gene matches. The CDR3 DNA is TGTGCCTTTTGGGGGAGCGGGAGGGATACGCAGTATTTT. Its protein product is CAFWGSGRDTQYF.

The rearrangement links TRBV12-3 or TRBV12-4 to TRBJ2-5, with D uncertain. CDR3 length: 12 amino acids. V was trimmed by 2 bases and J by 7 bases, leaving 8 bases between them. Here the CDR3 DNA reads TGTGCCAGCAGTTTATGGCTTGGGACCCAGTACTTC. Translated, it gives CASSLWLGTQYF.

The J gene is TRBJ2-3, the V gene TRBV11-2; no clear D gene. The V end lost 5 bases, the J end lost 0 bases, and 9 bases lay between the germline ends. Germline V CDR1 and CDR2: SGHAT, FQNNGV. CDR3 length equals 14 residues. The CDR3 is CASSLRPSTDTQYF. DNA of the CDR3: TGTGCCAGCAGCCTACGACCGAGCACAGATACGCAGTATTTT.

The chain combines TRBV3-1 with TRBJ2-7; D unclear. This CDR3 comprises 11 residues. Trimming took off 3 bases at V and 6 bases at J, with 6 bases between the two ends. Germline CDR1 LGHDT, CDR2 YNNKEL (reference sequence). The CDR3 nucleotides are TGTGCCAGCAGCCACGGTATCGAGCAGTACTTC. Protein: CASSHGIEQYF.

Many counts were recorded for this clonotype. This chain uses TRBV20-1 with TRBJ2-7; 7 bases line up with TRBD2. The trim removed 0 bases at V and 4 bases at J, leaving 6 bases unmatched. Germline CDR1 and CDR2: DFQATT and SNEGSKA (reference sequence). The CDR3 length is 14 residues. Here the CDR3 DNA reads TGCAGTGCTAGAGATTCCGGCGGGGGATACGAGCAGTACTTC. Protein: CSARDSGGGYEQYF.

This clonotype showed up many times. CDR3 loop: CASSVAEGGSSYNEQFF. The CDR3, as DNA: TGTGCCAGCAGCGTAGCTGAGGGAGGAAGCTCCTACAATGAGCAGTTCTTC. The chain joins TRBV9 to TRBJ2-1, with D perhaps matching TRBD2 (6 bases). V lost 0 bases, J lost 0 bases, and 13 bases lay in between. Germline V gives CDR1 SGDLS, CDR2 YYNGEE. This CDR3 region has 17 residues.

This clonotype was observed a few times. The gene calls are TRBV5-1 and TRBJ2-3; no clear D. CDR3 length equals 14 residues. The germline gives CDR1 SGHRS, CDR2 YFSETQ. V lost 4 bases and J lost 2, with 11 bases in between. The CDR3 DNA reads TGCGCCAGCAGCCAAACTTCTTACACAGATACGCAGTATTTT. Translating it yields CASSQTSYTDTQYF.

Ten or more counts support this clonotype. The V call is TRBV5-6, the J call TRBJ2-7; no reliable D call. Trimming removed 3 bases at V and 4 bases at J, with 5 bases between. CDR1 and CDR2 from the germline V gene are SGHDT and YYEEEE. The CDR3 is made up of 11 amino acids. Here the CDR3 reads CASSSYYEQYF. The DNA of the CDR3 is TGTGCCAGCAGCTCCTATTACGAGCAGTACTTC.

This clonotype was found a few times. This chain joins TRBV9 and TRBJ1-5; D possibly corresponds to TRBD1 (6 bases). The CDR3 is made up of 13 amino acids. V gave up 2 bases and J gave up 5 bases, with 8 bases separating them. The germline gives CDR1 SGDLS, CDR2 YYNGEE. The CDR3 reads CASSVGGHQPQHF. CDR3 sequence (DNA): TGTGCCAGCAGCGTCGGGGGGCATCAGCCCCAGCATTTT.

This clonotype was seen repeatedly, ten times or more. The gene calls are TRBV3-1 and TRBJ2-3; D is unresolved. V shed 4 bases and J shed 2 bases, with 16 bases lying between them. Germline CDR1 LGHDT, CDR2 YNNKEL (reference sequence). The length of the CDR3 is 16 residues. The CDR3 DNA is TGTGCCAGCAGCCTCTCCCTCCTCGGTATCACAGATACGCAGTATTTT. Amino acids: CASSLSLLGITDTQYF.

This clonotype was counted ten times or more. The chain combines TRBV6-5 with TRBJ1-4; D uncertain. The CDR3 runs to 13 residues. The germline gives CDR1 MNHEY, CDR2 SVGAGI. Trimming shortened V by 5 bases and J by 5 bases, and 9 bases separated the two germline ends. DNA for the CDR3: TGTGCCAGCAGTGCTTCACTGAATGAAAAACTGTTTTTT. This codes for CASSASLNEKLFF.

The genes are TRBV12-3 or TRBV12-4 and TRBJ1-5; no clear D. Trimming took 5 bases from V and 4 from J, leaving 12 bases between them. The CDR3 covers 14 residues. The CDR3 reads CASSLNPQNQPQHF. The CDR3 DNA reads TGTGCCAGCAGTCTCAATCCTCAGAATCAGCCCCAGCATTTT.

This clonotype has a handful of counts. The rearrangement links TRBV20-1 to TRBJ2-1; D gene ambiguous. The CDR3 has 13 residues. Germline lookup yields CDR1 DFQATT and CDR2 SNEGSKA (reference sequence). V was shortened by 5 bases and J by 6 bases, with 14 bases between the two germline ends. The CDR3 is CSAPGSSSNEQFF. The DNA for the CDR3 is TGCAGTGCTCCTGGGTCTTCCAGCAATGAGCAGTTCTTC.

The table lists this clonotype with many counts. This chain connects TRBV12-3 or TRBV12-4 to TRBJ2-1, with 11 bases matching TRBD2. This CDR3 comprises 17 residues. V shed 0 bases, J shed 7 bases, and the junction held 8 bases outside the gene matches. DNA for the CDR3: TGTGCCAGCAGTTTAGCGGGGTTAGCGGGAGGGTGGAATGAGCAGTTCTTC. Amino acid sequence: CASSLAGLAGGWNEQFF.

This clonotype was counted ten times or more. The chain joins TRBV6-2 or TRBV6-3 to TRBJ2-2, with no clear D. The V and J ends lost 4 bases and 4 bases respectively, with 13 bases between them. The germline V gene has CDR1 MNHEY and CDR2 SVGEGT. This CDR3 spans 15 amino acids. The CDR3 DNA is TGTGCCAGCAGTTTGTCCAGCACCGCCACCGGGGAGCTGTTTTTT. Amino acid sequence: CASSLSSTATGELFF.

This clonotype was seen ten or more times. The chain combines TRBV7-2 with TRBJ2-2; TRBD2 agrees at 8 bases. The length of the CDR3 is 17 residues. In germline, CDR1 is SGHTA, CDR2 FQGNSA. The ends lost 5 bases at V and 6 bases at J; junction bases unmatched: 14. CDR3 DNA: TGTGCCAGCAGCCCCCTTTGGGGGCGGGAGGACGCCGGGGAGCTGTTTTTT. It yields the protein CASSPLWGREDAGELFF. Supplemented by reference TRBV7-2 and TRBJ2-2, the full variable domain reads GAGVSQSPSNKVTEKGKDVELRCDPISGHTALYWYRQSLGQGLEFLIYFQGNSAPDKSGLPSDRFSAERTGGSVSTLTIQRTQQEDSAVYLCASSPLWGREDAGELFFGEGSRLTVL.

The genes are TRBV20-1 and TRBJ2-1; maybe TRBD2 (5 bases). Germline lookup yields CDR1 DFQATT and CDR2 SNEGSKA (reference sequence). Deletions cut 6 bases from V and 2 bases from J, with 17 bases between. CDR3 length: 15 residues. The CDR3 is CSADLGSEAYNEQFF. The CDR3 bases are TGCAGTGCCGATCTAGGGAGCGAGGCCTACAATGAGCAGTTCTTC.

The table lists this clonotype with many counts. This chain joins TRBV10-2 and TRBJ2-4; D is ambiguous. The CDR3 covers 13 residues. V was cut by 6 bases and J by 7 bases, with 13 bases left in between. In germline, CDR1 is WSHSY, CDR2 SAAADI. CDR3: CASSERPLNIQYF. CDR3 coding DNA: TGCGCCAGCAGCGAGCGTCCCCTGAACATTCAGTACTTC.

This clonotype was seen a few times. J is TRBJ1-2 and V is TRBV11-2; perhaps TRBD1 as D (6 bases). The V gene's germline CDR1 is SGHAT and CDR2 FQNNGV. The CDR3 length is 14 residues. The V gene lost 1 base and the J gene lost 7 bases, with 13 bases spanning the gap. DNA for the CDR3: TGTGCCAGCAGCTTAGCTGGCCAGGGGAGTGGCTACACCTTC. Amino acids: CASSLAGQGSGYTF. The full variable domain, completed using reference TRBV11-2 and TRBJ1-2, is EAGVAQSPRYKIIEKRQSVAFWCNPISGHATLYWYQQILGQGPKLLIQFQNNGVVDDSQLPKDRFSAERLKGVDSTLKIQPAKLEDSAVYLCASSLAGQGSGYTFGSGTRLTVV.

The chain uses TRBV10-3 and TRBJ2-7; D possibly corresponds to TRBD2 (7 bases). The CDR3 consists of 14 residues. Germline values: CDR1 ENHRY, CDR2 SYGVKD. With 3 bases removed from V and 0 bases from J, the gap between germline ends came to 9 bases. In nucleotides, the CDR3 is TGTGCCATCAGTGAACGGGGGGCCTCCTACGAGCAGTACTTC. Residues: CAISERGASYEQYF.

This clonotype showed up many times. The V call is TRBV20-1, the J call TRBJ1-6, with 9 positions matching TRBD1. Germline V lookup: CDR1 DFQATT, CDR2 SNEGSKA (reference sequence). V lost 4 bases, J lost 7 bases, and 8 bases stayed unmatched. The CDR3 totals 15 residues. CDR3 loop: CSATRTGARNSPLHF. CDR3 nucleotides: TGCAGTGCTACCCGGACAGGGGCAAGGAATTCACCCCTCCACTTT.

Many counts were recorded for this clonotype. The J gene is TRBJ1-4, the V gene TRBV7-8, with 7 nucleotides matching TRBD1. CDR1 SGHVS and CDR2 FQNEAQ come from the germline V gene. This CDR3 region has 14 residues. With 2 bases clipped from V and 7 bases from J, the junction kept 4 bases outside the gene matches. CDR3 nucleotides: TGTGCCAGCAGCTTACGGCAGGGGGGTGAAAAACTGTTTTTT. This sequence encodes CASSLRQGGEKLFF.